This TCR beta chain is drawn from a study of OX40 agonist ivuxolimab in advanced cancers. Study at large: All patients had ivuxolimab intravenously every 2 weeks at 0.01 to 10 mg/kg.

Exclusion applied to patients with autoimmune disease history or systemic immunosuppression. Comment on this clone: Antigen: not known.

The CDR3 loop spans 14 amino acids. The germline gives CDR1 SQVTM, CDR2 ANQGSEA. Trimming removed 7 bases at V and 2 bases at J, with 18 bases between. The repertoire was sequenced with immunoSEQ multiplex PCR; TCRdb's copy has only in-frame clones and lacks some. The sample holds some 96,000 clones, around 93% seen once. Study results and limitations: In the 0.1 to 3.0 mg/kg range, CD4+ and CD8+ blood T cells had expanded clonally by week 6.

The gene calls are TRBV29-1 and TRBJ2-7; TRBD1 is a possible D gene (5 bases). The TCR originated in an adult with an advanced solid tumor such as melanoma, head and neck, liver or kidney cancer. This specimen was CD4+ or CD8+ T cells sorted from blood, taken in a trial of the OX40 agonist ivuxolimab. CDR3 DNA sequence: TGCAGCGCTATAGGGGCCGTTATACCCTACGAGCAGTACTTC. It yields the protein CSAIGAVIPYEQYF.